This entry lists 9 T cell receptor beta chains sequenced from one sample in a study of blood T cell repertoires in COVID-19 (dated by TCRdb to 2020 to 2022). Library method: the immunoSEQ multiplex PCR assay. As stored in TCRdb, this immuneACCESS dataset retains in-frame rearrangements with V and J assigned. A fraction of the clones does not appear; measured against another copy, unresolved V genes explain less than half of the discrepancy, and the remainder lacks a known reason. The sample table shows over 200,000 clones, and roughly 85% are seen once. 9.5% to 14% of the sample is held by the ten biggest clonotypes. Material for sequencing was PBMCs or T cells enriched from blood (not recorded which). Source of these receptors: a man younger than 45 who had recovered from COVID-19.

This clone was picked up a small number of times. V and J are TRBV5-5 and TRBJ1-2, with unresolved D. There are 13 residues in the CDR3. The V gene's germline CDR1 is SGHKS and CDR2 YYEKEE (reference sequence). Trimming left V 0 bases short and J 0 bases short, with 3 bases between. The CDR3 loop reads CASSLAANYGYTF. The CDR3 coding sequence is TGTGCCAGCAGCTTGGCAGCTAACTATGGCTACACCTTC. The complete variable domain, with remaining parts taken from reference TRBV5-5 and TRBJ1-2, reads DAGVTQSPTHLIKTRGQQVTLRCSPISGHKSVSWYQQVLGQGPQFIFQYYEKEERGRGNFPDRFSARQFPNYSSELNVNALLLGDSALYLCASSLAANYGYTFGSGTRLTVV.

V and J are TRBV28 and TRBJ1-2; 8 bases align to TRBD1. The CDR3 is 13 residues long. The trim removed 5 bases at V and 4 bases at J, leaving 3 bases unmatched. Germline lookup yields CDR1 MDHEN and CDR2 SYDVKM. This CDR3 reads CASSRTGSYGYTF. The CDR3 DNA follows: TGTGCCAGCAGTCGGACAGGGAGCTATGGCTACACCTTC.

J is TRBJ1-6 and V is TRBV3-1 (or the pseudogene TRBV3-2), with TRBD1 matching 8 bases. The CDR3 runs 15 residues. Germline V CDR1 and CDR2: LGHDT, YNNKEL (reference sequence). With 4 bases clipped from V and 7 bases from J, the junction kept 6 bases outside the gene matches. CDR3 loop: CASSPGDRFNSPLHF. CDR3 nucleotides: TGTGCCAGCAGCCCCGGGGACAGGTTCAATTCACCCCTCCACTTT.

V gene TRBV7-2 combines with J gene TRBJ2-2; D perhaps matches TRBD2 (5 bases). In germline, CDR1 is SGHTA, CDR2 FQGNSA. The CDR3 runs 14 residues. Between the trimmed V and J ends, which lost 5 bases and 5 bases, there was a span of 12 bases. CDR3 residues: CASSPYSGTGELFF. CDR3 bases: TGTGCCAGCAGCCCCTATTCGGGGACCGGGGAGCTGTTTTTT.

The V call is TRBV27, the J call TRBJ2-3; D not certain. The V end lost 7 bases, the J end lost 0 bases, and 8 bases lay between the germline ends. Germline CDR1 reads MNHEY; CDR2 reads SMNVEV (reference sequence). The CDR3 has 13 residues. CDR3 coding DNA: TGTGCCAGCAAAGAGTATAGCACAGATACGCAGTATTTT. This codes for CASKEYSTDTQYF.

V gene TRBV24-1 combines with J gene TRBJ2-1, with TRBD2 as a possible D gene (6 bases). Trimming took 5 bases from V and 0 from J, leaving 7 bases between them. The germline V gene encodes CDR1 KGHDR and CDR2 SFDVKD. There are 14 residues in the CDR3. The CDR3 coding sequence is TGTGCCACCAGTGGGACTATCTCCTACAATGAGCAGTTCTTC. Residues: CATSGTISYNEQFF.

V and J are TRBV5-4 and TRBJ1-1; D is ambiguous. This CDR3 comprises 15 residues. Germline CDR1 reads SGHNT; CDR2 reads YYREEE (reference sequence). V dropped 1 base and J dropped 4 bases, with 14 bases sitting between them. The CDR3 nucleotides read TGTGCCAGCAGCTTGCCGGGAAATTGGCGCACTGAAGCTTTCTTT. As protein: CASSLPGNWRTEAFF.

V usage is TRBV5-4 and J usage is TRBJ2-7; TRBD1 agrees at 7 bases. V dropped 3 bases and J dropped 3; count of bases not matched to a gene: 3. This CDR3 comprises 13 residues. From germline, CDR1 is SGHNT and CDR2 YYREEE (reference sequence). The CDR3 here is CASSSGQFYEQYF. The CDR3 coding sequence is TGTGCCAGCAGCTCGGGACAGTTCTACGAGCAGTACTTC.

The genes are TRBV19 and TRBJ1-1, with D uncertain. The length of the CDR3 is 13 residues. Germline CDR1 is LNHDA and CDR2 is SQIVND (reference sequence). The V and J ends lost 5 bases and 5 bases respectively, with 12 bases between them. The CDR3 region has the DNA TGTGCCAGTAGTTTGTCGGTCGGGACTGAAGCTTTCTTT. It encodes CASSLSVGTEAFF.